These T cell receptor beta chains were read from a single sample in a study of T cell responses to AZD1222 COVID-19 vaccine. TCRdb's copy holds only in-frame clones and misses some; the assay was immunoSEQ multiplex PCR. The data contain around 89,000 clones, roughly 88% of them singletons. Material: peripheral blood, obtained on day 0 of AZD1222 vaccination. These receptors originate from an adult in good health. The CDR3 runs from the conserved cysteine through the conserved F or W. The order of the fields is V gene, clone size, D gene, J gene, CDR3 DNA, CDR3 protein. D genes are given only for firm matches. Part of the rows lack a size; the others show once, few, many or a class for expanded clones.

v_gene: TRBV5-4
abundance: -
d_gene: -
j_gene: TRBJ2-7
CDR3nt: TGTGCCAGCAGCTTGGGGCCGCCAGTGTACGAGCAGTACTTC
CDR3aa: CASSLGPPVYEQYF

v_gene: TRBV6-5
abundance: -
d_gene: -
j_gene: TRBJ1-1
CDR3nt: TGTGCCGCTTCCCCGGGGTGGCAGGATCCCACTGAAGCTTTCTTT
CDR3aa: CAASPGWQDPTEAFF

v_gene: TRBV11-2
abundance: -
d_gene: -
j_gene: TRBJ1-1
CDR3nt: TGTGCCAGCAGCACAACGCAGGGGTCGGGAACTGAAGCTTTCTTT
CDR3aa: CASSTTQGSGTEAFF

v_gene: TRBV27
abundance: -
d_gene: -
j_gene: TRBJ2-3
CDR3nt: TGTGCCAGCAGTTTCCGGTTATACAACACAGATACGCAGTATTTT
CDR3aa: CASSFRLYNTDTQYF

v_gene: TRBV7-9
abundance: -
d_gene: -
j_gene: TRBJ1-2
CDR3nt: TGTGCCAGCAGCCCCCCCAATGGCTACACCTTC
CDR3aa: CASSPPNGYTF

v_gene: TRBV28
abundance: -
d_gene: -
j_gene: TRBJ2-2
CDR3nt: TGTGCCAGCAGTTTATCAGGGAGCGGGGAGCTGTTTTTT
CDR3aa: CASSLSGSGELFF

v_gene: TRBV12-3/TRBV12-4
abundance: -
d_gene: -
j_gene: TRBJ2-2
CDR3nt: TGTGCCAGCAGTCTCATTGGGTCCGGGGAGCTGTTTTTT
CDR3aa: CASSLIGSGELFF

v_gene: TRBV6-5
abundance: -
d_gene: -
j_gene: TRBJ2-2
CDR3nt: TGTGCCAGCAGTTACTCGAGCACCGGGGAGCTGTTTTTT
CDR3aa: CASSYSSTGELFF

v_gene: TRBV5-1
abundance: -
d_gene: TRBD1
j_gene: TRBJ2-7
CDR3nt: TGCGCCAGCAGATGGGGACAGGGGGCGCGATCTTACGAGCAGTACTTC
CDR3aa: CASRWGQGARSYEQYF

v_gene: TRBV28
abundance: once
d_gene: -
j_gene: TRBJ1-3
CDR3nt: TGTGCCAGCAGTTTACGGGGCTCTGGAAACACCATATATTTT
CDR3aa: CASSLRGSGNTIYF

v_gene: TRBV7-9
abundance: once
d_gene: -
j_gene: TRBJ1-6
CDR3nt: TGTGCCAGCAGCTGGGACTTGTCGAACACTTCACCCCTCCACTTT
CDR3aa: CASSWDLSNTSPLHF

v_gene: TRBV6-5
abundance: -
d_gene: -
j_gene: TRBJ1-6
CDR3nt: TGTGCCAGCAGTTTGGACGGTAATTCACCCCTCCACTTT
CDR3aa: CASSLDGNSPLHF

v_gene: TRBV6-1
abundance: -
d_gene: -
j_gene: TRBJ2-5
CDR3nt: TGTGCCAGCAGTGAAATAGGTGAGACCCAGTACTTC
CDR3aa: CASSEIGETQYF

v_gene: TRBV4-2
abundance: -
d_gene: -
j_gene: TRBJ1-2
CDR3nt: TGTGCCAGCAGCCAACCTGGGGGGCGATCCTATGGCTACACCTTC
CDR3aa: CASSQPGGRSYGYTF